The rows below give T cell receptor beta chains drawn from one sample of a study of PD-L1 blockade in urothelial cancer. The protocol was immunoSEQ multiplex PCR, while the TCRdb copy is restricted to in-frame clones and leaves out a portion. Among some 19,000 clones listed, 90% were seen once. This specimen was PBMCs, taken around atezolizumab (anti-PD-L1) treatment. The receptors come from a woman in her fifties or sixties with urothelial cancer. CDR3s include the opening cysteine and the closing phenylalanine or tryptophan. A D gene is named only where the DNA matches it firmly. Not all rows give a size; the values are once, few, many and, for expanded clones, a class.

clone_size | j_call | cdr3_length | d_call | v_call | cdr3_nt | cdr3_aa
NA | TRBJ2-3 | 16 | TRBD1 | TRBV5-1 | TGCGCCAGCAGCGTCCCCGGGACAGGGGGCTTAGGTACGCAGTATTTT | CASSVPGTGGLGTQYF
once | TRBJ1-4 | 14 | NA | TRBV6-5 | TGTGCCAGCAGTTACGGCAGGAAGAATGAAAAACTGTTTTTT | CASSYGRKNEKLFF
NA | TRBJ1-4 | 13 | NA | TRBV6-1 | TGTGCCAGTACAAGGGGGTATAATGAAAAACTGTTTTTT | CASTRGYNEKLFF
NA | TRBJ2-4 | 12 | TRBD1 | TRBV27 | TGTGCCAGCAGTCAAGGGACAGCCAGACAGTACTTC | CASSQGTARQYF
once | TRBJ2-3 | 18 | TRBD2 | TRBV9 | TGTGCCAGCAGCGTGGGACTAGCGGGAGTGAGCGGCACAGATACGCAGTATTTT | CASSVGLAGVSGTDTQYF
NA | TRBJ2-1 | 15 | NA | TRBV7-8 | TGTGCCAGCAGCAAATCTAGCTCCTCCTACAATGAGCAGTTCTTC | CASSKSSSSYNEQFF
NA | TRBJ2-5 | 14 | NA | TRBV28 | TGTGCCAGCAGTTCCCTAGGTTCTAGTGGGACCCAGTACTTC | CASSSLGSSGTQYF
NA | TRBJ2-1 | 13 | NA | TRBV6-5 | TGTGCCAGCAGCCTCCGTGCTACTGATGAGCAGTTCTTC | CASSLRATDEQFF
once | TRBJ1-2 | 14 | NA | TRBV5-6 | TGTGCCAGCAGCTTGCGGGTCAGAGACTATGGCTACACCTTC | CASSLRVRDYGYTF
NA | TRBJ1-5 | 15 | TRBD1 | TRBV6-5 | TGTGCCAGCAGGAAACAGGGGTGGAGCAATCAGCCCCAGCATTTT | CASRKQGWSNQPQHF
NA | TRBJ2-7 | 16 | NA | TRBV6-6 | TGTGCCAGCAGGAACAACAGGGAAACTCTCTCCTACGAGCAGTACTTC | CASRNNRETLSYEQYF
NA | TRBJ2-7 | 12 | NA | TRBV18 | TGTGCCAGCTCACCAAGAGACTACGAGCAGTACTTC | CASSPRDYEQYF
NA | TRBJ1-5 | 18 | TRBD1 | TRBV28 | TGTGCCAGCAGTCCCCCTGTTGGGACAGTGTATAGCAATCAGCCCCAGCATTTT | CASSPPVGTVYSNQPQHF
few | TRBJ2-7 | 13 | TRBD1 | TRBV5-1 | TGCGCCAGCAGCTTCGGGACAGGGTCCGAGCAGTACTTC | CASSFGTGSEQYF
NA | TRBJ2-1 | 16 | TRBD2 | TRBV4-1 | TGCGCCAGCAGCTCCTCGGGGGGTAGCGGGAGCAATGAGCAGTTCTTC | CASSSSGGSGSNEQFF
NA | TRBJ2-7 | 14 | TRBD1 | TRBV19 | TGTGCCAGTAGTGTGGACAGGAACTCCTACGAGCAGTACTTC | CASSVDRNSYEQYF
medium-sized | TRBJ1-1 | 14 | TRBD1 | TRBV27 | TGTGCCAGCAGGGGACAGGGGGGGAGCACTGAAGCTTTCTTT | CASRGQGGSTEAFF
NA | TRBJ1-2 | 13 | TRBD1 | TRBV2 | TGTGCCAGCAGTCGGGACAGTAACTATGGCTACACCTTC | CASSRDSNYGYTF
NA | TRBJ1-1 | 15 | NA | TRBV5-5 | TGTGCCAGCAGCTCCCCGCGGGGGCGCGGCACTGAAGCTTTCTTT | CASSSPRGRGTEAFF
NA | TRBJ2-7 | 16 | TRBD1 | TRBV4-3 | TGCGCCAGCAGCCGGAAGGACAGGGTAAAATGCTACGAGCAGTACTTC | CASSRKDRVKCYEQYF
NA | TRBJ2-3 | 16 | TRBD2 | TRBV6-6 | TGTGCCAGCAGTTACTCGATTCGGCAGCGGGATAATACGCAGTATTTT | CASSYSIRQRDNTQYF
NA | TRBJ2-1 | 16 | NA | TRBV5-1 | TGCGCCAGCAGCTTGAGTCTCCGGCGGGAAGTCAATGAGCAGTTCTTC | CASSLSLRREVNEQFF
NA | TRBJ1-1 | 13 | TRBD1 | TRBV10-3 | TGTGCCACACGGGACAGGGATGCGACTGAAGCTTTCTTT | CATRDRDATEAFF
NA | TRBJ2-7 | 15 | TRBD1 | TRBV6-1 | TGTGCCAGCAGAAAGTCGACAGGGCCCCCCTACGAGCAGTACTTC | CASRKSTGPPYEQYF
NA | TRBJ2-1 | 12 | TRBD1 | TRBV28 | TGTGCCAGCAGCCCGACCAGACAGGGGCAGTTCTTC | CASSPTRQGQFF
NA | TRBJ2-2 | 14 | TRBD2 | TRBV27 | TGTGCCAGCAGTTTTCGCCGGGAGGCCGGGGAGCTGTTTTTT | CASSFRREAGELFF
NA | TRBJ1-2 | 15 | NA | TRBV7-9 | TGTGCCAGCAGCTTAGATGGTCCAGCTAACTATGGCTACACCTTC | CASSLDGPANYGYTF
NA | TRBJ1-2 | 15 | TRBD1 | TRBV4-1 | TGCGCCAGCAGCCAAACAGGGGGCGCTGACTATGGCTACACCTTC | CASSQTGGADYGYTF
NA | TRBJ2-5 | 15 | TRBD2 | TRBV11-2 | TGTGCCAGCAATCTTCGGCGGGGGGCGACGGAGACCCAGTACTTC | CASNLRRGATETQYF
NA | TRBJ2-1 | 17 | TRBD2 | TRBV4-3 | TGCGCCAGCAGCCACCTCTTAGCGGGAGGTTCGGGTAATGAGCAGTTCTTC | CASSHLLAGGSGNEQFF
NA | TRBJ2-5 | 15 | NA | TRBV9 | TGTGCCAGCAGCGTAGCGTCAGGGGGGCGAGAGACCCAGTACTTC | CASSVASGGRETQYF
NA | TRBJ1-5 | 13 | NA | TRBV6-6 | TGTGCCAGCAGCCCCAGGGGTGACCAGCCCCAGCATTTT | CASSPRGDQPQHF
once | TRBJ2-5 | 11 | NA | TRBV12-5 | TGTGCTAGTGGTCCAAAAGAGACCCAGTACTTC | CASGPKETQYF
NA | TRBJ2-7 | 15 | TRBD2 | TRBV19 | TGTGCCAGTAGCCAACTGGGACTAGCGGGAGTTGGGCAGTACTTC | CASSQLGLAGVGQYF
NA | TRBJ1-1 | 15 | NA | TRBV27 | TGTGCCAGCAGTCCGCGGGGGGGGAGGGACACTGAAGCTTTCTTT | CASSPRGGRDTEAFF
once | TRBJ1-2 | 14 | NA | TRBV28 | TGTGCCAGCAGTGCGGACAGAGTCTCCTATGGCTACACCTTC | CASSADRVSYGYTF
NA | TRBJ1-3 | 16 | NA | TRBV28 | TGTGCCAGCAGTTTGGAAGCGACAGGTACTGGAAACACCATATATTTT | CASSLEATGTGNTIYF
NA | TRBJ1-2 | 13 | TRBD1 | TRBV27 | TGTGCCAGCAGTTTCAGGACAGGTCGAGGCTACACCTTC | CASSFRTGRGYTF
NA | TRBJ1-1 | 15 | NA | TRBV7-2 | TGTGCCAGCAGCTATCCCCGTGGACCTCAGGGAGAAGCTTTCTTT | CASSYPRGPQGEAFF
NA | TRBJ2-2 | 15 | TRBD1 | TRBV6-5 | TGTGCCAGCAGTTACACCTTGACAGGGGCAGGGGAGCTGTTTTTT | CASSYTLTGAGELFF
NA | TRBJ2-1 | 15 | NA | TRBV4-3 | TGCGCCAGCAGCTCCCATGGAAGGGGAGGCAATGAGCAGTTCTTC | CASSSHGRGGNEQFF
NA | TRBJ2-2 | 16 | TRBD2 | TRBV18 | TGTGCCAGCTCAAGCACTAGCGGGGCTCCCACCGGGGAGCTGTTTTTT | CASSSTSGAPTGELFF
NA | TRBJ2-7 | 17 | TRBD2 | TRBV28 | TGTGCCAGCAGTTGGCCTCTGGCAGCGGGGGGGCGGTACGAGCAGTACTTC | CASSWPLAAGGRYEQYF
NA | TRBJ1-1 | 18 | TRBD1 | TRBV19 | TGTGCCAGTAGTATCGCAGGGGGCGAAAGAGGATCGAACACTGAAGCTTTCTTT | CASSIAGGERGSNTEAFF
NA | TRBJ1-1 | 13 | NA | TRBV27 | TGTGCCAGCATGGTGAGACAGAACACTGAAGCTTTCTTT | CASMVRQNTEAFF
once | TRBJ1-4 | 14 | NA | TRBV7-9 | TGTGCCAGCAGCTCTCCCGGGGTTAATGAAAAACTGTTTTTT | CASSSPGVNEKLFF